The 8 T cell receptor beta chains given below trace back to one sample, sequenced in a study of T cell clonality in common variable immunodeficiency. Clones were sequenced by immunoSEQ multiplex PCR, and TCRdb holds only the in-frame ones, with some missing. The sample is made up of tens of thousands of clones, none counted only once. Sequenced material: peripheral blood mononuclear cells. These receptors were collected from a person aged 18 to 75 in good health.

In its sample, this clone was seen many times. Coverage ceases 3 residues before the CDR3 finishes, and the germline J gene fills in the end. This chain links TRBV5-1 with TRBJ1-2; 10 nucleotides match TRBD1. Losses at the gene ends were 4 bases for V and 0 bases for J; bases not matched to a gene: 9. The V gene's germline CDR1 is SGHRS and CDR2 YFSETQ. The CDR3 covers 17 residues. This CDR3 is CASSPSPGTGANYGYTF. The part of the CDR3 DNA that was read is TGCGCCAGCAGCCCCTCCCCTGGGACAGGGGCTAACTATGGC.

This clone was detected ten times or more. The read ends 3 residues early relative to the CDR3; the germline J gene fills the gap. The chain employs TRBV6-2 or TRBV6-3 and TRBJ2-3; 7 positions agree with TRBD2. CDR3 size: 15 residues. The J segment lost 7 bases and the V segment lost 4 bases, leaving 11 bases of the junction unmatched. Germline CDR1 reads MNHEY; CDR2 reads SVGEGT. The CDR3 loop reads CASSLGLGPENTQYF. The part of the CDR3 DNA that was read is TGTGCCAGCAGTTTAGGACTAGGTCCTGAAAATACG.

This clone showed up many times. The CDR3 loop reads CSAQPLASGAYNEQFF. The CDR3 bases that were read are TGCAGTGCCCAACCCCTAGCTAGCGGCGCTTACAATGAG. V is TRBV20-1 and J is TRBJ2-1; 7 bases match TRBD2. The CDR3 end falls 3 residues outside the read, so it is completed with the germline J gene. V dropped 6 bases and J dropped 4; count of bases not matched to a gene: 15. Germline CDR1 is DFQATT and CDR2 is SNEGSKA (reference sequence). This CDR3 has 16 amino acids.

This clone showed up many times. The read is 3 residues too short to cover the CDR3 end, so that end is filled in from the germline J gene. V is TRBV20-1 and J is TRBJ2-5; D possibly corresponds to TRBD2 (5 bases). The CDR3 extends over 15 amino acids. Germline CDR1 is DFQATT and CDR2 is SNEGSKA (reference sequence). The V and J ends lost 0 bases and 0 bases respectively, with 11 bases between them. The CDR3 reads CSARDLQRNQETQYF. Incomplete CDR3 DNA: TGCAGTGCTAGAGATCTCCAGCGGAACCAAGAGACC.

At least ten counts were recorded for this clone. The read falls 3 residues short of the CDR3 end, and the missing part is taken from the germline J gene. The chain links TRBV5-5 to TRBJ1-5; no definite D call. V lost 4 bases and J 7 bases, leaving 12 bases between the germline ends. The germline V gene encodes CDR1 SGHKS and CDR2 YYEKEE (reference sequence). The CDR3 length is 13 residues. The CDR3 DNA, read in part, is TGTGCCAGCAGCCCCATCCCGAGCCAGCCC. This sequence encodes CASSPIPSQP. The full CDR3 sequence reads CASSPIPSQPQHF.

This clone was seen ten or more times. The read stops 3 residues short of the end of the CDR3; the missing end is completed from the germline J gene. The chain joins TRBV5-4 to TRBJ2-5, with TRBD1 matching over 9 bases. V was pared by 3 bases and J by 3 bases, with 3 bases of the junction left unmatched. CDR3 length equals 14 residues. CDR1 is SGHNT, CDR2 YYREEE, per germline (reference sequence). CDR3 bases read: TGTGCCAGCAGCTCGTGGGACAGGGAAGAGACC. Its translation: CASSSWDREET. The CDR3, in full, reads CASSSWDREETQYF.

For this clone: Read coverage stops 3 residues before the CDR3 terminus; the germline J gene supplies the remainder. The chain carries TRBV18 and TRBJ2-4; D is possibly TRBD1 (6 bases). CDR3 length: 14 residues. Per the germline V gene, CDR1 is KGHSH and CDR2 is LQKENI. The sequenced part of the CDR3 DNA is TGTGCCAGCTCACCAGGCACAGGGTCTAATGGT. Protein sequence: CASSPGTGSNG. The whole CDR3 protein reads CASSPGTGSNGQYF.

This clone has ten or more counts. Coverage ceases 3 residues before the CDR3 finishes, and the germline J gene fills in the end. The J gene is TRBJ2-2, the V gene TRBV19; the match to TRBD1 covers 9 bases. The CDR3 spans 17 residues. Germline assignment: CDR1 LNHDA and CDR2 SQIVND (reference sequence). The junction had 18 bases not matched to a gene; V was cut back by 9 bases and J by 7 bases. The CDR3 here is CASKTTAGTGFGGELFF. CDR3 DNA (partial): TGTGCCAGCAAAACCACCGCCGGGACAGGGTTCGGCGGGGAG. The complete variable domain, with remaining parts taken from reference TRBV19 and TRBJ2-2, reads DGGITQSPKYLFRKEGQNVTLSCEQNLNHDAMYWYRQDPGQGLRLIYYSQIVNDFQKGDIAEGYSVSREKKESFPLTVTSAQKNPTAFYLCASKTTAGTGFGGELFFGEGSRLTVL.